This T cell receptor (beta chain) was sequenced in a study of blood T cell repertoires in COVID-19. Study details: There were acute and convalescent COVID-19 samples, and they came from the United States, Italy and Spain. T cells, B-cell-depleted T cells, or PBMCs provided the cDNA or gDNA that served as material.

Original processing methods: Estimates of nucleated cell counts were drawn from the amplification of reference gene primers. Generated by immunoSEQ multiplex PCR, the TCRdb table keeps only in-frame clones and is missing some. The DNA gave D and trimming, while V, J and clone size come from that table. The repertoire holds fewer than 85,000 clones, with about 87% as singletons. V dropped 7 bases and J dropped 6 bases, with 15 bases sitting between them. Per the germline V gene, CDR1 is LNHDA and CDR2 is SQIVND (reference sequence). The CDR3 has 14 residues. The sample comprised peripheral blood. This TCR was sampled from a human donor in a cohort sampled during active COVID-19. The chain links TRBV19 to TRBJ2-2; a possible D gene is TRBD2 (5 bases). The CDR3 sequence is CASIRGPRAGELFF. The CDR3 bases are TGTGCCAGTATACGCGGGCCCCGAGCCGGGGAGCTGTTTTTT.